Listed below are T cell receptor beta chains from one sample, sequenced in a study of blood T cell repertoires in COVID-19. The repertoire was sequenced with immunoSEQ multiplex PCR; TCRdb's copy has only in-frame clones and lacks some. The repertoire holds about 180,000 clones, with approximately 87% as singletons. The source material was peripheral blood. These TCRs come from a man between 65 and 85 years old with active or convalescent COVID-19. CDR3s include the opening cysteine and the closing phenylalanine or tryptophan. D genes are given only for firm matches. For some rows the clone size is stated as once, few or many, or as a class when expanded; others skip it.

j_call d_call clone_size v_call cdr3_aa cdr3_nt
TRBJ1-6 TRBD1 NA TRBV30 CAWRDRVESSPLHF TGTGCCTGGAGAGACAGGGTGGAGAGTTCACCCCTCCACTTT
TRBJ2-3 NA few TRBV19 CASSMMNTADTQYF TGTGCCAGTAGTATGATGAACACCGCAGATACGCAGTATTTT
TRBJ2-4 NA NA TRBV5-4 CASSLLGGYGENIQYF TGTGCCAGCAGCTTGTTAGGGGGATATGGAGAGAACATTCAGTACTTC
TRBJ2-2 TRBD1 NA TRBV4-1 CASSQPRDRVGTGELFF TGCGCCAGCAGCCAACCTAGGGACAGGGTGGGAACCGGGGAGCTGTTTTTT
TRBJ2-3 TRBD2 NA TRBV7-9 CASSSLLGLAGSTDTQYF TGTGCCAGCAGCTCCTTACTCGGACTAGCGGGGAGCACAGATACGCAGTATTTT
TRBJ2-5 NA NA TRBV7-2 CASSLDWGRETQYF TGTGCCAGCAGCTTAGATTGGGGCAGGGAGACCCAGTACTTC
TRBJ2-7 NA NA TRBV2 CASSDRGMKQYF TGTGCCAGCAGTGACAGGGGTATGAAGCAGTACTTC
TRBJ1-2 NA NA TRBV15 CATSSGGGTNYGYTF TGTGCCACCAGCAGTGGGGGGGGCACTAACTATGGCTACACCTTC
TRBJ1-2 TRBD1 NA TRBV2 CASSEARGRGGYTF TGTGCCAGCAGTGAGGCCAGGGGGCGAGGTGGCTACACCTTC
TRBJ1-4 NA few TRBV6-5 CASSYGASPTNEKLFF TGTGCCAGCAGTTACGGGGCCAGCCCAACTAATGAAAAACTGTTTTTT
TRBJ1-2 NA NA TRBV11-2 CASSLHRDDYGYTF TGTGCCAGCAGCTTGCACAGGGATGACTATGGCTACACCTTC
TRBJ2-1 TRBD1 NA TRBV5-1 CASSDLQGTALGEQFF TGCGCCAGCAGCGACCTCCAAGGGACAGCGTTGGGGGAGCAGTTCTTC
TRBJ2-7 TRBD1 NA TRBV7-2 CASTPRSGGTGAYEQYF TGTGCCAGCACTCCGAGGTCGGGGGGGACAGGGGCCTACGAGCAGTACTTC
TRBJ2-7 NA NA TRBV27 CASRRAGSSYEQYF TGTGCCAGCAGACGCGCGGGGAGCTCCTACGAGCAGTACTTC
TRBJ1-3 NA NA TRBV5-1 CASSLEGKGNTIYF TGCGCCAGCAGCTTGGAGGGGAAAGGAAACACCATATATTTT
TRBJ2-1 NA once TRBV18 CASSHLDSYNEQFF TGTGCCAGCTCACATCTAGACAGTTACAATGAGCAGTTCTTC
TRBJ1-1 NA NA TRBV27 CASSTTLGNTEAFF TGTGCCAGCAGTACCACCCTCGGGAACACTGAAGCTTTCTTT
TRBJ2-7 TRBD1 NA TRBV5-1 CASSGGQGPYEQYF TGCGCCAGCAGCGGTGGACAGGGACCCTACGAGCAGTACTTC
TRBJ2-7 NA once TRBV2 CADSRGIPYEQYF TGTGCCGACTCTCGCGGGATTCCCTACGAGCAGTACTTC
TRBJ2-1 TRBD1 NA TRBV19 CASSKTGVIYNEQFF TGTGCCAGTAGTAAGACAGGGGTTATCTACAATGAGCAGTTCTTC
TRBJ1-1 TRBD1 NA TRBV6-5 CASSDGQGTFAEAFF TGTGCCAGCAGCGACGGACAGGGCACTTTCGCTGAAGCTTTCTTT
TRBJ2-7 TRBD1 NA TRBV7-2 CASSLVGTGDLYEQYF TGTGCCAGCAGCTTAGTAGGGACAGGGGATTTGTACGAGCAGTACTTC
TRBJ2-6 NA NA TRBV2 CASSFRDSGANVLTF TGTGCCAGCAGTTTTAGAGACTCTGGGGCCAACGTCCTGACTTTC
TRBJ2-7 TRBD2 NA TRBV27 CASQPGGTSGRSLYF TGTGCCAGCCAACCCGGCGGGACTAGCGGGAGATCTCTGTACTTC
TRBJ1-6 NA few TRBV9 CASSAPTQSSYNSPLHF TGTGCCAGCAGCGCGCCCACACAGAGCTCCTATAATTCACCCCTCCACTTT
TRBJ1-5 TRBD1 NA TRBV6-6 CASSSRDRGAPQPQHF TGTGCCAGCAGTTCCCGGGACAGGGGTGCCCCTCAGCCCCAGCATTTT
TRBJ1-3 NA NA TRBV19 CASSITLGRGTAFSGNTIYF TGTGCCAGTAGTATTACCTTGGGGAGGGGTACCGCTTTCTCTGGAAACACCATATATTTT
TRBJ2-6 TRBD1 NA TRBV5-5 CASSLIPGTGTSSGANVLTF TGTGCCAGCAGCTTGATTCCCGGGACAGGAACATCCTCTGGGGCCAACGTCCTGACTTTC
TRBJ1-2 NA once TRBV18 CASSPRQTNEGGYTF TGTGCCAGCTCACCCAGACAGACGAACGAAGGTGGCTACACCTTC
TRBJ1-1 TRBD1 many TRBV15 CATSRDLQGAGAFF TGTGCCACCAGCAGAGATTTACAGGGGGCAGGAGCTTTCTTT
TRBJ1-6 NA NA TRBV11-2 CASSLRTDSPLHF TGTGCCAGCAGCTTGCGGACTGACTCACCCCTCCACTTT
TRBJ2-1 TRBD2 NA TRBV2 CASRGTSTYNEQFF TGTGCCAGCAGGGGGACTAGCACCTACAATGAGCAGTTCTTC
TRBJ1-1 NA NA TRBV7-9 CASSPGGVGNTEAFF TGTGCCAGCAGCCCTGGGGGGGTGGGGAACACTGAAGCTTTCTTT
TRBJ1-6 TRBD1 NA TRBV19 CASSPQLLTGNSPLHF TGTGCCAGTAGTCCCCAGCTATTGACAGGGAATTCACCCCTCCACTTT
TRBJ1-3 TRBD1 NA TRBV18 CASSPAGGRGGNTIYF TGTGCCAGCTCACCGGCAGGGGGCCGGGGAGGAAACACCATATATTTT
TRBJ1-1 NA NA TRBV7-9 CASSHGGSPMSTEAFF TGTGCCAGCAGCCATGGGGGCAGTCCCATGAGCACTGAAGCTTTCTTT
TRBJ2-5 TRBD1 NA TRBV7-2 CASSFTGVETQYF TGTGCCAGCAGCTTCACAGGGGTGGAGACCCAGTACTTC
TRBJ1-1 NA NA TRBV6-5 CASSYSYRVSNTEAFF TGTGCCAGCAGTTACTCTTACAGGGTCTCGAACACTGAAGCTTTCTTT
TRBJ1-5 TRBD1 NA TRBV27 CASSSRTGHQPQHF TGTGCCAGCAGTTCACGGACAGGGCATCAGCCCCAGCATTTT
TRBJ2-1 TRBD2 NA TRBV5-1 CASSLAAGTSGRHEQFF TGCGCCAGCAGCTTGGCCGCGGGGACTAGCGGGAGACATGAGCAGTTCTTC
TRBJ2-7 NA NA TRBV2 CASSPNYEQYF TGTGCCAGCAGTCCAAACTACGAGCAGTACTTC
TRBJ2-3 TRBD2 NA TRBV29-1 CSGIGLGADTQYF TGCAGCGGAATTGGACTAGGGGCAGATACGCAGTATTTT
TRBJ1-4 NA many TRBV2 CASSPGPGGKLFF TGTGCCAGCAGTCCCGGCCCGGGGGGGAAACTGTTTTTT
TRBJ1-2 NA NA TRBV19 CASSIGGGPYGYTF TGTGCCAGTAGTATTGGCGGGGGGCCCTATGGCTACACCTTC
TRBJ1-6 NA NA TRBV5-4 CASSVDSSYNSPLHF TGTGCCAGCAGCGTCGATAGCTCCTATAATTCACCCCTCCACTTT
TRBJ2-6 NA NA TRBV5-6 CASSLFLSGANVLTF TGTGCCAGCAGCTTGTTTCTCTCTGGGGCCAACGTCCTGACTTTC
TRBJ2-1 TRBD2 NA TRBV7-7 CASSPGTSGYNEQFF TGTGCCAGCAGCCCCGGGACTAGCGGCTACAATGAGCAGTTCTTC
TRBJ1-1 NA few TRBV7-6 CASRARDNTEAFF TGTGCCAGCCGGGCCAGGGATAACACTGAAGCTTTCTTT
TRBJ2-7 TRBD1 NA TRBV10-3 CAISAGQGVYEQYF TGTGCCATCAGCGCGGGACAGGGTGTCTACGAGCAGTACTTC
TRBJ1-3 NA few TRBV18 CASSNLRGESSGNTIYF TGTGCCAGCTCAAATCTGCGGGGAGAGAGCTCTGGAAACACCATATATTTT
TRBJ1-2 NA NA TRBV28 CASRVERDYGYTF TGTGCCAGCAGGGTCGAGAGGGACTATGGCTACACCTTC
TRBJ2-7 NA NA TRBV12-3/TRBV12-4 CASSSTVREQYF TGTGCCAGCAGTTCGACTGTCCGCGAGCAGTACTTC
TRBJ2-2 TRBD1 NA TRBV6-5 CATKRDRGFSGELFF TGTGCCACCAAGCGGGACAGGGGTTTTTCCGGGGAGCTGTTTTTT
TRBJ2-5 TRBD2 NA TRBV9 CASSLGTSGGRQETQYF TGTGCCAGCAGCCTCGGGACTAGCGGGGGCCGACAAGAGACCCAGTACTTC
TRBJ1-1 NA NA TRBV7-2 CASSPLAVNTEAFF TGTGCCAGCAGTCCCCTGGCGGTGAACACTGAAGCTTTCTTT
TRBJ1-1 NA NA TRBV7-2 CASSSPVSAFF TGTGCCAGCAGCTCGCCCGTGAGCGCTTTCTTT
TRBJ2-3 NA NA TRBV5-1 CASSPNTDTQYF TGCGCCAGCAGCCCCAACACAGATACGCAGTATTTT